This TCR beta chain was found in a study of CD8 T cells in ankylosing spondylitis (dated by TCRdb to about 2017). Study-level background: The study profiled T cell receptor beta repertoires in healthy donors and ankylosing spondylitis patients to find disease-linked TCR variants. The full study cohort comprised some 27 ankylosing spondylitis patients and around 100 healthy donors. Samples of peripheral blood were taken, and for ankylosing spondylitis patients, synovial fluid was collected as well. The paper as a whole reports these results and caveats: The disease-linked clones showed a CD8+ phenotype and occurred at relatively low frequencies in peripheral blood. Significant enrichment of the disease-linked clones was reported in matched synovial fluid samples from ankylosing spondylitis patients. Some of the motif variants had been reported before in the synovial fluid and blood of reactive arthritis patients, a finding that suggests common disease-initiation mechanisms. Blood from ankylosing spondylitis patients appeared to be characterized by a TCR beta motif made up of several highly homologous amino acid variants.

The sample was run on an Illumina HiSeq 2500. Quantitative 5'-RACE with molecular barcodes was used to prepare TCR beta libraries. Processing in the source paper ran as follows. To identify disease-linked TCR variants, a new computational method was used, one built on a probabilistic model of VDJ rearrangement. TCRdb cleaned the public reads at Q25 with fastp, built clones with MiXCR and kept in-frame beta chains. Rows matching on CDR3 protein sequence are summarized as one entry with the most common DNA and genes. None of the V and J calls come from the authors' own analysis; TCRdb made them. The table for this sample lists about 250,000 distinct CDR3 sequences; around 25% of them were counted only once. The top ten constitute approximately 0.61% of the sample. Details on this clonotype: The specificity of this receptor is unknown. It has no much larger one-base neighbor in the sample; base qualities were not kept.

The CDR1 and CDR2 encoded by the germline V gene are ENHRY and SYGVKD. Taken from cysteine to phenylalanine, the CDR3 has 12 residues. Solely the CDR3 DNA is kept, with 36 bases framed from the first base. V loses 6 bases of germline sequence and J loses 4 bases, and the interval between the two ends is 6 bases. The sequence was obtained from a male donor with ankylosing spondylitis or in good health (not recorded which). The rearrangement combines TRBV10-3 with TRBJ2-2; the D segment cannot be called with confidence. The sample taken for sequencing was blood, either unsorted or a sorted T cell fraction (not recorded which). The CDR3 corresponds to CAIRVSTGELFF. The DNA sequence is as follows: TGTGCCATCAGGGTCAGCACCGGGGAGCTGTTTTTT.